These T cell receptor beta chains were read from a single sample in a study of early T cells in non-severe SARS-CoV-2 infection. TCRdb ran MiXCR on the 5' RACE reads and lists one entry per CDR3 protein. The data hold approximately 47,000 distinct CDR3 sequences, with about 6.2% observed a single time. Sequencing used whole blood, obtained at baseline. These receptors came from an adult who was a healthcare worker with PCR-confirmed SARS-CoV-2 infection or an uninfected control (not recorded which). Each CDR3 is given with its conserved first and last residue. D genes are given only for firm matches. Size tells how often a clone was seen (once, few, many) or the class of an expanded clone, and some rows leave it out.

j_call | clone_size | d_call | v_call | cdr3_aa | cdr3_nt
TRBJ2-1 | few | - | TRBV3-1 | CASSQATTGYSSYNEQFF | TGTGCCAGCAGCCAAGCCACCACAGGGTATAGCTCCTACAATGAGCAGTTCTTC
TRBJ2-2 | few | - | TRBV24-1 | CATSVEGPARELFF | TGTGCCACCAGTGTGGAGGGCCCCGCCCGGGAGCTGTTTTTT
TRBJ2-5 | - | - | TRBV6-6 | CASKGRGYQETQYF | TGTGCCAGCAAGGGAAGGGGGTACCAAGAGACCCAGTACTTC
TRBJ1-3 | - | TRBD1 | TRBV4-2 | CASSQEQGARGNAIYF | TGTGCCAGCAGCCAAGAACAGGGGGCGCGAGGAAACGCCATATATTTT
TRBJ2-7 | - | TRBD1 | TRBV6-1 | CASSRQGTSYEQYF | TGTGCCAGCAGTAGACAGGGGACTTCCTACGAGCAGTACTTC
TRBJ1-3 | - | - | TRBV12-3/TRBV12-4 | CASRAGTLANTIYF | TGTGCCAGCAGGGCAGGAACTCTAGCAAACACCATATATTTT
TRBJ2-1 | - | - | TRBV3-1 | CASSPIDRSSYNEQFF | TGTGCCAGCAGCCCTATTGACAGAAGCTCCTACAATGAGCAGTTCTTC
TRBJ1-1 | many | - | TRBV29-1 | CSVIENTEAFF | TGCAGCGTAATAGAGAACACTGAAGCTTTCTTT
TRBJ1-1 | many | - | TRBV29-1 | CSVEYAGRKTTEAFF | TGCAGCGTTGAATATGCAGGGCGTAAGACCACTGAAGCTTTCTTT
TRBJ2-5 | many | TRBD2 | TRBV7-8 | CASSYPTSAGEKETQYF | TGTGCCAGCAGCTATCCTACCTCAGCGGGAGAGAAGGAGACCCAGTACTTC
TRBJ2-1 | few | TRBD2 | TRBV12-3/TRBV12-4 | CASSFWGGYSYNEQFF | TGTGCCAGCAGTTTTTGGGGGGGTTATTCCTACAATGAGCAGTTCTTC
TRBJ2-1 | - | - | TRBV15 | CATSSPMDTSSYNEQFF | TGTGCCACCAGCAGCCCCATGGACACGAGCTCCTACAATGAGCAGTTCTTC
TRBJ2-5 | few | - | TRBV12-3/TRBV12-4 | CASSQGPRETQYF | TGTGCCAGCAGTCAGGGGCCCAGAGAGACCCAGTACTTC
TRBJ1-4 | - | TRBD1 | TRBV7-9 | CASSLTRPGQGIGGEKLFF | TGTGCCAGCAGCTTAACCCGACCGGGACAGGGGATCGGGGGTGAAAAACTGTTTTTT
TRBJ2-7 | medium-sized | - | TRBV4-3 | CASSQDIFGGLLSYEQYF | TGCGCCAGCAGCCAAGATATTTTCGGGGGACTTCTCTCCTACGAGCAGTACTTC
TRBJ2-1 | many | TRBD2 | TRBV20-1 | CSARASGRGSSYNEQFF | TGCAGTGCTAGAGCTAGCGGGAGGGGGAGCTCCTACAATGAGCAGTTCTTC